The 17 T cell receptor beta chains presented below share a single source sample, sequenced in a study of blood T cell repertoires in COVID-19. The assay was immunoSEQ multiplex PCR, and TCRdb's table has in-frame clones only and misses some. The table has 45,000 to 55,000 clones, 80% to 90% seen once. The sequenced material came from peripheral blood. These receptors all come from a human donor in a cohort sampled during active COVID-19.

The CDR3 loop reads CASSQVSGTANVGGQFF. The CDR3 region has the DNA TGTGCCAGCAGCCAAGTGTCAGGGACAGCGAACGTGGGAGGGCAGTTCTTC. V and J are TRBV14 and TRBJ2-1, with D possibly being TRBD1 (7 bases). The CDR3 length is 17 residues. The germline V gene encodes CDR1 SGHDN and CDR2 FVKESK. The ends were cut back, 1 base at V and 12 bases at J, with 25 bases in the middle.

CDR3: CAWSGTTETQYF. The CDR3, as DNA: TGTGCCTGGAGCGGGACTACTGAGACCCAGTACTTC. This chain joins TRBV30 and TRBJ2-5; 7 bases match TRBD2. Germline CDR1 and CDR2: GTSNPN and SVGIG (reference sequence). The CDR3 runs to 12 residues. J gave up 5 bases and V 3 bases, and 3 bases lay outside the gene matches.

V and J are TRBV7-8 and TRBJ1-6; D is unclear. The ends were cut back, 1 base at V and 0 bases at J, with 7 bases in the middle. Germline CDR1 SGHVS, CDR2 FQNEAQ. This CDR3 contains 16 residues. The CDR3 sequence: CASSLGLSSYNSPLHF. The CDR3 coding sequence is TGTGCCAGCAGCTTAGGGTTGAGCTCCTATAATTCACCCCTCCACTTT.

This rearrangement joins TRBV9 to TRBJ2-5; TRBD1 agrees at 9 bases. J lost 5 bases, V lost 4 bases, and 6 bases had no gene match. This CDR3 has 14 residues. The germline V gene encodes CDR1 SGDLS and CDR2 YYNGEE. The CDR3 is CASSSTGGQETQYF. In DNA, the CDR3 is TGTGCCAGCAGCTCTACAGGGGGCCAGGAGACCCAGTACTTC.

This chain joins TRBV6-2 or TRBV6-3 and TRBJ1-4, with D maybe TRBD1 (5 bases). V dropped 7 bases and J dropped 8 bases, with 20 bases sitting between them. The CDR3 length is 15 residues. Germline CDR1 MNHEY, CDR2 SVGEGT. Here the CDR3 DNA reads TGTGCCAGCATCCCAGGGAGACGGAGAAAGGAAAAACTGTTTTTT. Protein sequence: CASIPGRRRKEKLFF.

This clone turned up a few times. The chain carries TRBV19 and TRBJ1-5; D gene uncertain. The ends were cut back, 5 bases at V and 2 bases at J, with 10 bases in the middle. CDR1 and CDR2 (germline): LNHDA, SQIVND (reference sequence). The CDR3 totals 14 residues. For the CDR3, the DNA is TGTGCCAGTAGTGGTCTAACTGGCAATCAGCCCCAGCATTTT. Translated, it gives CASSGLTGNQPQHF.

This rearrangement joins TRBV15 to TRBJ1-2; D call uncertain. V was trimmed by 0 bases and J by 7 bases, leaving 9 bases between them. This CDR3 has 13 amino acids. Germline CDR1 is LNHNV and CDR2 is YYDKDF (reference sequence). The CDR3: CATSRDAFRGYTF. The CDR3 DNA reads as TGTGCCACCAGCAGAGATGCGTTCCGTGGCTACACCTTC. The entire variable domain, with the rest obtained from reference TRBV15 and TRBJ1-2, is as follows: DAMVIQNPRYQVTQFGKPVTLSCSQTLNHNVMYWYQQKSSQAPKLLFHYYDKDFNNEADTPDNFQSRRPNTSFCFLDIRSPGLGDTAMYLCATSRDAFRGYTFGSGTRLTVV.

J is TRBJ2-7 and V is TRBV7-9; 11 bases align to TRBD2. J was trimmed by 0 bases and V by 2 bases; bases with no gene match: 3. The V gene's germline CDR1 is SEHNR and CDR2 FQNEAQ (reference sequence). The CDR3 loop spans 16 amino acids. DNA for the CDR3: TGTGCCAGCAGCTTAATACTAGCGGGAGCCTCCTACGAGCAGTACTTC. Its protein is CASSLILAGASYEQYF.

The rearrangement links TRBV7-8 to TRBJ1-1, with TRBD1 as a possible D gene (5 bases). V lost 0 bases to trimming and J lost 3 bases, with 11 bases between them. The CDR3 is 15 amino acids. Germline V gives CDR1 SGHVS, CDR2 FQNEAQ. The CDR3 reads CASSLAAGLDTEAFF. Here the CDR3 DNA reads TGTGCCAGCAGCTTAGCAGCAGGGTTGGACACTGAAGCTTTCTTT.

CDR3 in amino acids: CASSAAPFRGGTEAFF. The CDR3 region has the DNA TGTGCCAGCAGCGCGGCACCCTTCCGAGGGGGCACTGAAGCTTTCTTT. The chain has TRBV5-6 and TRBJ1-1, with D maybe TRBD1 (6 bases). The ends were cut back, 4 bases at V and 4 bases at J, with 20 bases in the middle. Germline CDR1 and CDR2: SGHDT and YYEEEE. The CDR3 totals 16 residues.

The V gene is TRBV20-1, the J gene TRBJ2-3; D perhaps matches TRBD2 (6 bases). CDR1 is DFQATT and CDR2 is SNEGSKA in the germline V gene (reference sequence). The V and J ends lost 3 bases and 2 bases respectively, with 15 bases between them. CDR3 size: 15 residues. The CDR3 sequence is CSASRAGRNTDTQYF. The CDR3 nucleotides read TGCAGTGCTAGTCGGGCGGGGAGAAACACAGATACGCAGTATTTT.

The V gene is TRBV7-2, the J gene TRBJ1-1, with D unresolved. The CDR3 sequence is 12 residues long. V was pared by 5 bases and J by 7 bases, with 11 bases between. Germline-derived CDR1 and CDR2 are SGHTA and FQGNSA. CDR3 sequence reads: CASSPGYDEAFF. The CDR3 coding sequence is TGTGCCAGCAGCCCGGGGTATGATGAAGCTTTCTTT.

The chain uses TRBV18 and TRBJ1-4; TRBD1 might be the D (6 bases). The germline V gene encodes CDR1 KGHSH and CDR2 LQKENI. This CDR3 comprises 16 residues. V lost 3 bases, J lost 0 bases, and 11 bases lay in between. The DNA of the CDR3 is TGTGCCAGCTCACCTCGGACAGCCTCAACTAATGAAAAACTGTTTTTT. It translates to CASSPRTASTNEKLFF.

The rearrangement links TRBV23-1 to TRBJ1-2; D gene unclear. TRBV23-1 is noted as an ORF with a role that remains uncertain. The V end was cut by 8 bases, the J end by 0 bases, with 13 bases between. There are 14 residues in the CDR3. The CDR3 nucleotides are TGCGCCAGCGGGCACCGCGATTCTAACTATGGCTACACCTTC. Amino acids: CASGHRDSNYGYTF.

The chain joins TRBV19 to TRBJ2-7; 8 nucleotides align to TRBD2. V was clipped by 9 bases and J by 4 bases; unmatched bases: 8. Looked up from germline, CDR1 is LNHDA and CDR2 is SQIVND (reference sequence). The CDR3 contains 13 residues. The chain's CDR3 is CASREAGVYEQYF. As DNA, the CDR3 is TGTGCCAGCCGAGAAGCGGGAGTATACGAGCAGTACTTC.

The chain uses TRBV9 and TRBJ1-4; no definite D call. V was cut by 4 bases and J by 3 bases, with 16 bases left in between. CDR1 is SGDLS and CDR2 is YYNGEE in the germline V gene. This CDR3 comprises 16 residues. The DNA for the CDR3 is TGTGCCAGCAGCCCTAGCCCCGGGGAGGCTAATGAAAAACTGTTTTTT. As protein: CASSPSPGEANEKLFF.

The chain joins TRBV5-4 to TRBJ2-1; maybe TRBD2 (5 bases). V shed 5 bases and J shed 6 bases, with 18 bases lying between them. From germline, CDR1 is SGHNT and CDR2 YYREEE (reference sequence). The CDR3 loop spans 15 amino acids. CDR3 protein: CASRSGGSGLNEQFF. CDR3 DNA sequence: TGTGCCAGCAGAAGTGGTGGGAGTGGCCTCAATGAGCAGTTCTTC. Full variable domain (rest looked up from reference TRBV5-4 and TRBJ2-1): ETGVTQSPTHLIKTRGQQVTLRCSSQSGHNTVSWYQQALGQGPQFIFQYYREEENGRGNFPPRFSGLQFPNYSSELNVNALELDDSALYLCASRSGGSGLNEQFFGPGTRLTVL.